The 10 T cell receptor beta chains given below trace back to one sample, sequenced in a study of blood T cell repertoires in COVID-19. Sequencing used immunoSEQ multiplex PCR; TCRdb keeps in-frame clones, though not all of them. The table shows tens of thousands of clones, with 70% to 90% occurring only once. The specimen was peripheral blood. The source of these receptors is a man aged 70 or older with acute or convalescent COVID-19.

CDR3 residues: CASSQDGQEKETQYF. The CDR3 DNA sequence: TGTGCCAGCAGCCAAGATGGCCAAGAAAAAGAGACCCAGTACTTC. This chain connects TRBV4-2 to TRBJ2-5, with no clear D. Looked up from germline, CDR1 is LGHNA and CDR2 is YNFKEQ. Trimming stripped 0 bases from V and 3 bases from J, with 11 bases between. This CDR3 spans 15 amino acids.

This clone was found once. The DNA of the CDR3 is TGTGCCAGCAGAAGTCTGGGCGTGGAGACCCAGTACTTC. Protein product: CASRSLGVETQYF. The chain has TRBV27 and TRBJ2-5; D remains unclear. Germline assignment: CDR1 MNHEY and CDR2 SMNVEV (reference sequence). The CDR3 extends over 13 amino acids. Trimming took off 6 bases at V and 5 bases at J, with 13 bases between the two ends.

This chain uses TRBV27 with TRBJ2-7, with 10 bases lining up with TRBD2. The CDR3 runs 15 residues. V dropped 5 bases and J dropped 5; count of bases not matched to a gene: 9. Germline values: CDR1 MNHEY, CDR2 SMNVEV (reference sequence). The CDR3 sequence: CASSMSGTSAHEQYF. CDR3 in DNA: TGTGCCAGCAGTATGTCCGGGACTAGCGCCCACGAGCAGTACTTC.

The V gene is TRBV7-6, the J gene TRBJ2-5; 8 bases fit TRBD1. CDR3 length: 13 amino acids. Germline V gene data show CDR1 as SGHVS and CDR2 as FNYEAQ. V lost 7 bases to trimming and J lost 4 bases; unmatched junction nucleotides: 5. The CDR3 bases are TGTGCCAGCACCGACGGACAGGGAGAGACCCAGTACTTC. Translating gives CASTDGQGETQYF.

This chain joins TRBV19 and TRBJ1-2; weak D call: TRBD1 (6 bases). CDR1 and CDR2 (germline): LNHDA, SQIVND (reference sequence). The CDR3 totals 12 residues. V was shortened by 9 bases and J by 8 bases, with 16 bases between the two germline ends. The CDR3 DNA sequence: TGTGCCAGCGCTAACACAGGGTGGGGCTACACCTTC. Translating gives CASANTGWGYTF.

The rearrangement joins TRBV19 to TRBJ1-1; D is unresolved. Trimming took off 3 bases at V and 4 bases at J, with 15 bases between the two ends. Germline CDR1 is LNHDA and CDR2 is SQIVND (reference sequence). This CDR3 is 15 amino acids long. This CDR3 reads CASSMTGGSSTEAFF. The CDR3 nucleotides are TGTGCCAGTAGTATGACCGGAGGCAGCAGCACTGAAGCTTTCTTT. Full variable domain (missing parts from reference TRBV19 and TRBJ1-1): DGGITQSPKYLFRKEGQNVTLSCEQNLNHDAMYWYRQDPGQGLRLIYYSQIVNDFQKGDIAEGYSVSREKKESFPLTVTSAQKNPTAFYLCASSMTGGSSTEAFFGQGTRLTVV.

The V call is TRBV5-6, the J call TRBJ2-3; 7 nucleotides line up with TRBD2. The CDR3 extends over 16 amino acids. CDR1 is SGHDT and CDR2 is YYEEEE in the germline V gene. The V segment lost 6 bases and the J segment 5 bases; nucleotides outside the gene matches: 15. CDR3 protein: CASKPLLAGLGDTQYF. CDR3 coding DNA: TGTGCCAGCAAACCCTTATTAGCGGGTCTCGGAGATACGCAGTATTTT.

This rearrangement joins TRBV28 to TRBJ2-5; the D gene is possibly TRBD1 (6 bases). V was trimmed by 7 bases and J by 4 bases, leaving 16 bases between them. Germline-derived CDR1 and CDR2 are MDHEN and SYDVKM. This CDR3 is built from 14 residues. The CDR3 DNA reads as TGTGCCAGCACAGGGGTCAACGAGGCAGAGACCCAGTACTTC. Translating gives CASTGVNEAETQYF.

The gene calls are TRBV7-2 and TRBJ2-1, with a tentative D call TRBD2 (6 bases). Trimming cost V 2 bases and J 8 bases, with 16 bases left between them. Germline CDR1 reads SGHTA; CDR2 reads FQGNSA. The length of the CDR3 is 15 residues. This CDR3 is CASSLRVAGTYEQFF. CDR3 nucleotides: TGTGCCAGCAGCTTAAGGGTCGCAGGGACTTATGAGCAGTTCTTC. Filled out from reference TRBV7-2 and TRBJ2-1, the complete variable domain reads GAGVSQSPSNKVTEKGKDVELRCDPISGHTALYWYRQSLGQGLEFLIYFQGNSAPDKSGLPSDRFSAERTGGSVSTLTIQRTQQEDSAVYLCASSLRVAGTYEQFFGPGTRLTVL.

The CDR3 sequence is CASSFTGTYGYTF. The CDR3 DNA reads as TGTGCCAGCAGCTTCACAGGGACCTATGGCTACACCTTC. This chain links TRBV9 with TRBJ1-2, with a possible D match to TRBD1 (6 bases). The CDR3 is 13 amino acids. V was cut by 4 bases and J by 4 bases, with 11 bases left in between. The germline V gene has CDR1 SGDLS and CDR2 YYNGEE. Full variable domain (missing parts from reference TRBV9 and TRBJ1-2): DSGVTQTPKHLITATGQRVTLRCSPRSGDLSVYWYQQSLDQGLQFLIQYYNGEERAKGNILERFSAQQFPDLHSELNLSSLELGDSALYFCASSFTGTYGYTFGSGTRLTVV.